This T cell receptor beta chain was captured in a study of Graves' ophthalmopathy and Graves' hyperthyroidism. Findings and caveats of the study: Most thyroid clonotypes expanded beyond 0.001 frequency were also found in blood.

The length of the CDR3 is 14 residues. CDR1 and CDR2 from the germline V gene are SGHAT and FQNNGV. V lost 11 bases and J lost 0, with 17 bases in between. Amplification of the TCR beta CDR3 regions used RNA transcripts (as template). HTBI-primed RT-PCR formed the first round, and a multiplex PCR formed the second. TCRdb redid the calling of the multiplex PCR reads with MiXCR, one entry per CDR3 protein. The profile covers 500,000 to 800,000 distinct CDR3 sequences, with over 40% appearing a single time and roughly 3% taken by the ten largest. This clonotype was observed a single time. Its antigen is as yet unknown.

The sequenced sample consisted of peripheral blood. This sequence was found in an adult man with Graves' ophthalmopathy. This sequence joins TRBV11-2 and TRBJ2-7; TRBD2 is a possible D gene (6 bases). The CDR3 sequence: CAWITGTDSYEQYF. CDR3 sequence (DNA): TGTGCCTGGATCACCGGGACTGACTCCTACGAGCAGTACTTC.